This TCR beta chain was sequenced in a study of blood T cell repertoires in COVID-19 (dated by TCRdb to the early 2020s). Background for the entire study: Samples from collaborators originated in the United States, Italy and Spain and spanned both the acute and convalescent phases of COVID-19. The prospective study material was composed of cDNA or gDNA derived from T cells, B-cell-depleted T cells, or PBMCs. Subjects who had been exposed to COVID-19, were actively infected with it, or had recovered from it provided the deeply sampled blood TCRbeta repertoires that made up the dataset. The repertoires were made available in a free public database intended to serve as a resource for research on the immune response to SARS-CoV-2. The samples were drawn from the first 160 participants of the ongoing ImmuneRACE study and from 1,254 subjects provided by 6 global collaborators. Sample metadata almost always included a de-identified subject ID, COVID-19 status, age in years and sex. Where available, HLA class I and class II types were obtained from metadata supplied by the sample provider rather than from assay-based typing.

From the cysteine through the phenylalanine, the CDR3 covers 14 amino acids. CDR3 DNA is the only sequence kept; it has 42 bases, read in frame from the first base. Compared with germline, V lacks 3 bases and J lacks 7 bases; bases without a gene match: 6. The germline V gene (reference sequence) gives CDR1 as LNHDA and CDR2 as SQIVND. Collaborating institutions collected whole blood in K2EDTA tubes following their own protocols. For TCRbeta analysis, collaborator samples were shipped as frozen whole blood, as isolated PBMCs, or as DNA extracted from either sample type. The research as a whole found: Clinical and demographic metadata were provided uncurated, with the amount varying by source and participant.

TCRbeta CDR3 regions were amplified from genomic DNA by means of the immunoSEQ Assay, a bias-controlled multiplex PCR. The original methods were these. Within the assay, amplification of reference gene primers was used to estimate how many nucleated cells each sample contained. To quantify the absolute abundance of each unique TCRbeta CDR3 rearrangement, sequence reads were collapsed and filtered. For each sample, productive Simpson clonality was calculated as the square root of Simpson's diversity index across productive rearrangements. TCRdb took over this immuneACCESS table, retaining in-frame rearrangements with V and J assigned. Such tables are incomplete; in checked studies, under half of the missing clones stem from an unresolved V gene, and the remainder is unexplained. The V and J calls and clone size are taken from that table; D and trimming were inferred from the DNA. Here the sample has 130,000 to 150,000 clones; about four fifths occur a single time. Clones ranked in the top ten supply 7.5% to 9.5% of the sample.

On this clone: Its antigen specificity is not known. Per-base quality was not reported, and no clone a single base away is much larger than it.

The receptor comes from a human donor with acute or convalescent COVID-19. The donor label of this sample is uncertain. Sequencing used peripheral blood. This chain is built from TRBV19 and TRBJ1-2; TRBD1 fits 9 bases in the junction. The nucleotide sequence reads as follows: TGTGCCAGTAGTATGCCGGGACAGGGTTTTGGCTACACCTTC. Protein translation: CASSMPGQGFGYTF.